This is a list of T cell receptor beta chains from one sample in a study of blood T cell repertoires in COVID-19. Repertoires were generated with immunoSEQ multiplex PCR, while TCRdb's copy carries only in-frame clones and drops some. The profile covers 70,000 to 100,000 clones, with roughly 82% appearing a single time and about 7% taken by the ten largest. Sequences were obtained from peripheral blood. These receptors were taken from a man aged 50 to 59 with active or convalescent COVID-19. CDR3s include the opening cysteine and the closing phenylalanine or tryptophan. The order of the fields is D gene, clone size, V gene, J gene, CDR3 protein, CDR3 DNA. The D gene is left open where the match is weak. Some rows mark clone size as missing; the rest say once, few, many or name a class of expanded clone.

>TRBD1|-|TRBV4-2|TRBJ1-5
CASSQEYRGPSNQPQHF
TGTGCCAGCAGCCAAGAGTACAGGGGCCCAAGCAATCAGCCCCAGCATTTT
>-|-|TRBV18|TRBJ1-1
CASSPRPGVDTEAFF
TGTGCCAGCTCACCACGGCCAGGGGTAGACACTGAAGCTTTCTTT
>-|-|TRBV30|TRBJ1-4
CAWSSNSNEKLFF
TGTGCCTGGAGTTCGAACAGTAATGAAAAACTGTTTTTT
>-|few|TRBV5-8|TRBJ2-3
CASPSYPGVSTDTQYF
TGTGCCAGCCCCTCTTATCCAGGGGTTAGCACAGATACGCAGTATTTT
>-|-|TRBV7-2|TRBJ1-5
CASSFSTVNRQPQHF
TGTGCCAGCAGCTTTTCTACAGTGAACCGTCAGCCCCAGCATTTT
>-|-|TRBV7-2|TRBJ1-5
CASSLDGPGQPQHF
TGTGCCAGCAGCTTAGACGGTCCGGGGCAGCCCCAGCATTTT
>-|-|TRBV11-2|TRBJ2-3
CASSPDSSTDTQYF
TGTGCCAGCAGCCCGGACAGCAGCACAGATACGCAGTATTTT
>-|-|TRBV18|TRBJ1-4
CASSPTGHFDEKLFF
TGTGCCAGCTCACCTACGGGACACTTTGATGAAAAACTGTTTTTT
>-|-|TRBV19|TRBJ2-1
CASKSGYTYNEQFF
TGTGCCAGTAAATCAGGATACACCTACAATGAGCAGTTCTTC
>TRBD1|-|TRBV4-3|TRBJ1-3
CASSRTGPSSGNTIYF
TGCGCCAGCAGCCGGACAGGCCCTAGCTCTGGAAACACCATATATTTT
>TRBD1|-|TRBV5-8|TRBJ1-1
CASSLDGTGYTEAFF
TGTGCCAGCAGCTTGGACGGGACAGGGTACACTGAAGCTTTCTTT
>TRBD2|-|TRBV6-5|TRBJ2-3
CAAHGGIGTDTQYF
TGTGCCGCTCACGGGGGGATCGGTACGGATACGCAGTATTTT
>TRBD1|few|TRBV2|TRBJ2-7
CASKGTGTYEQYF
TGTGCCAGCAAAGGGACAGGGACTTACGAGCAGTACTTC
>-|-|TRBV29-1|TRBJ1-1
CSVESGRDTEAFF
TGCAGCGTTGAATCCGGTCGGGACACTGAAGCTTTCTTT
>-|-|TRBV19|TRBJ2-2
CASSIPSSETGELFF
TGTGCCAGTAGTATTCCGTCTAGTGAAACCGGGGAGCTGTTTTTT
>-|-|TRBV11-2|TRBJ2-7
CASSARAGTYEQYF
TGTGCCAGCAGCGCCAGGGCCGGTACCTACGAGCAGTACTTC
>-|few|TRBV7-8|TRBJ1-5
CASSLTGTQPQHF
TGTGCCAGCAGCTTAACAGGGACTCAGCCCCAGCATTTT
>TRBD1|-|TRBV3-1/TRBV3-2|TRBJ1-1
CASSQSSQGAEAFF
TGTGCCAGCAGCCAATCCAGCCAGGGGGCTGAAGCTTTCTTT
>-|-|TRBV5-1|TRBJ2-3
CASSLGQSTDTQYF
TGCGCCAGCAGCTTGGGTCAGTCCACAGATACGCAGTATTTT
>-|-|TRBV18|TRBJ2-5
CASSPRGQQETQYF
TGTGCCAGCTCACCAAGGGGACAACAAGAGACCCAGTACTTC
>-|few|TRBV9|TRBJ1-1
CASSVAGRTEAFF
TGTGCCAGCAGCGTAGCGGGTCGCACTGAAGCTTTCTTT
>TRBD2|-|TRBV9|TRBJ2-1
CASSEGTSGPPYNEQFF
TGTGCCAGCAGCGAGGGGACTAGCGGGCCCCCCTACAATGAGCAGTTCTTC
>-|-|TRBV6-5|TRBJ1-3
CASSPRDNSGNTIYF
TGTGCCAGCAGCCCCCGGGACAACTCTGGAAACACCATATATTTT
>TRBD1|-|TRBV3-1/TRBV3-2|TRBJ1-2
CASSQDRTGGAFGYTF
TGTGCCAGCAGCCAAGATAGGACAGGGGGCGCATTTGGCTACACCTTC
>-|-|TRBV7-9|TRBJ1-3
CASCVGQSSGNTIYF
TGTGCCAGCTGTGTCGGACAGTCCTCTGGAAACACCATATATTTT
>-|-|TRBV2|TRBJ2-3
CASSDVGADTQYF
TGTGCCAGCAGTGATGTGGGAGCTGATACGCAGTATTTT
>-|-|TRBV19|TRBJ1-1
CASSIGGRNTEAFF
TGTGCCAGTAGTATAGGAGGTCGAAACACTGAAGCTTTCTTT
>-|-|TRBV3-1/TRBV3-2|TRBJ1-5
CASSQVTEPNQPQHF
TGTGCCAGCAGCCAAGTTACAGAACCCAATCAGCCCCAGCATTTT